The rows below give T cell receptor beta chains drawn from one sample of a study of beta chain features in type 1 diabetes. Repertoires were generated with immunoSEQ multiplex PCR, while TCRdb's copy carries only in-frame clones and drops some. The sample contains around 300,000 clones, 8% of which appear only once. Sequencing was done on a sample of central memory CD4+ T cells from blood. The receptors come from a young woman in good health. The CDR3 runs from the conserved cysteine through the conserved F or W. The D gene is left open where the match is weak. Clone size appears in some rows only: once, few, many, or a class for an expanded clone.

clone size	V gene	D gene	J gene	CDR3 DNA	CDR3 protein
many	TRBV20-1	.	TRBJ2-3	TGCAGTGCCAAATCCACAGATACGCAGTATTTT	CSAKSTDTQYF
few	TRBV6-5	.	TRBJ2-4	TGTGCCAGCAGGAGGCAAAACATTCAGTACTTC	CASRRQNIQYF
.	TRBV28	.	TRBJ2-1	TGTGCCATCCCGGGAAGGAATGAGCAGTTCTTC	CAIPGRNEQFF
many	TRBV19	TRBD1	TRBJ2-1	TGTGCCAGTAGTATTCTGTTGGGACAGGTTGAGCAGTTCTTC	CASSILLGQVEQFF
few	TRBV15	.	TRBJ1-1	TGTGCCACCAGCAGAGTCGACGCAGGTTGGAGAGTTACTGAAGCTTTCTTT	CATSRVDAGWRVTEAFF
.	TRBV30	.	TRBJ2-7	TGTGCCTGGGCCGGTCTGCCGGGGCAAATTTACGAGCAGTACTTC	CAWAGLPGQIYEQYF
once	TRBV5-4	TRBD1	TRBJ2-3	TGTGCCAGCAGCCGGGGACAGGGCACAGATACGCAGTATTTT	CASSRGQGTDTQYF
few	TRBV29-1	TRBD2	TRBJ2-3	TGCAGCCTCGATGGGGGGGGGACAGATACGCAGTATTTT	CSLDGGGTDTQYF
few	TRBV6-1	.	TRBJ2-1	TGTGCCAGCAGTGGTCCGACAGCTTCCTACAATGAGCAGTTCTTC	CASSGPTASYNEQFF
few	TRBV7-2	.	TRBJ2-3	TGTGCCAGCAGCCAATCCCTGGGCGGCACAGATACGCAGTATTTT	CASSQSLGGTDTQYF
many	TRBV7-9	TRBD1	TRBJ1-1	TGTGCCAGCAGCTTCGGGACAGGCTACACTGAAGCTTTCTTT	CASSFGTGYTEAFF
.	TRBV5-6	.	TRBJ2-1	TGTGCCAGCAGCCCGACAGTTTACAATGAGCAGTTCTTC	CASSPTVYNEQFF
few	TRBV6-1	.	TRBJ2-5	TGTGCCAGCATCCGGGGACTGTACCAAGAGACCCAGTACTTC	CASIRGLYQETQYF
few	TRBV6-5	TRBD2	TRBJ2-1	TGTGCCAGCAGGCCCAGTCTCTTAGCGGGGAACCTGTTCTTC	CASRPSLLAGNLFF
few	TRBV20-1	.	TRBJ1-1	TGCAGTGCGACAGTGAACACTGAAGCTTTCTTT	CSATVNTEAFF
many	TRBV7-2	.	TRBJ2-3	TGTGCCAGCAGCTCAAGGAGGAAAACAGATACGCAGTATTTT	CASSSRRKTDTQYF
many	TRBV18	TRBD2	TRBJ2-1	TGTGCCAGCTCACCCGGACTAGCTGGGAAAATGAATGAGCAGTTCTTC	CASSPGLAGKMNEQFF
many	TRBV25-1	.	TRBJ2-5	TGTGCCAGCAGTGAAAGGAGGGGGCGAGAGACCCAGTACTTC	CASSERRGRETQYF
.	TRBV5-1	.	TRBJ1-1	TGCGCCAGCAGCTTGTCAAAGGCCGAGAACACTGAAGCTTTCTTT	CASSLSKAENTEAFF
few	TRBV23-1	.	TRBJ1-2	TGCGCCAGCAGTCGCTCGGGTGGGGTAAGGTATGGCTACACCTTC	CASSRSGGVRYGYTF
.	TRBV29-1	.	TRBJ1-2	TGCAGCGTGGAGAGGACGGCTAACTATGGCTACACCTTC	CSVERTANYGYTF
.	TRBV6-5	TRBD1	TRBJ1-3	TGTGCCAGCAGTTCAAACAGGGGTGGGAACGGAAACACCATATATTTT	CASSSNRGGNGNTIYF
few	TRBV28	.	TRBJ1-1	TGTGCCAGCAGTCAACCTAATAAGGAGAACACTGAAGCTTTCTTT	CASSQPNKENTEAFF
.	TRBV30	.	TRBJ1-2	TGTGCCTGGAGTGTCGGGGGGAGCGTTGGCTACACCTTC	CAWSVGGSVGYTF
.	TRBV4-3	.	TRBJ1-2	TGCGCCAGCAGCCAAGTGTTACAGTATGGCTACACCTTC	CASSQVLQYGYTF
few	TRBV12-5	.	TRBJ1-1	TGTGCTAGTGCAGCGATGAACACTGAAGCTTTCTTT	CASAAMNTEAFF
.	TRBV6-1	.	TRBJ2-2	TGTGCCAGCGTCAGGGGAACGAACACCGGGGAGCTGTTTTTT	CASVRGTNTGELFF
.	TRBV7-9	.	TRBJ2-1	TGTGCCAGCAAATTGGAACAGGGAACTAGAACAGGGGAGCAGTTCTTC	CASKLEQGTRTGEQFF
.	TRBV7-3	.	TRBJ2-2	TGTGCCAGCAGCGAGTCACTAGGATACACCGGGGAGCTGTTTTTT	CASSESLGYTGELFF